Each of the 10 T cell receptor beta chains below was sequenced from the same sample in a study of blood T cell repertoires in COVID-19. Clones were read by immunoSEQ multiplex PCR, and TCRdb kept only the in-frame ones, dropping some. The repertoire consists of 100,000 to 150,000 clones, with over 75% occurring once and the leading ten covering roughly 1.2%. Sequenced sample: peripheral blood. Every receptor here comes from a woman aged 80 or older with acute or convalescent COVID-19.

J is TRBJ2-3 and V is TRBV2, with 8 bases that match TRBD2. V dropped 5 bases and J dropped 3; count of bases not matched to a gene: 10. The CDR3 sequence is 16 residues long. The V gene's germline CDR1 is SNHLY and CDR2 FYNNEI. In nucleotides, the CDR3 is TGTGCCAGCAGTAGACCCGGCACTAGCGGAACAGATACGCAGTATTTT. Its translation is CASSRPGTSGTDTQYF.

In its sample, this clone was seen a few times. The chain carries TRBV5-1 and TRBJ1-6; a possible D gene is TRBD1 (6 bases). The germline V gene has CDR1 SGHRS and CDR2 YFSETQ. The CDR3 contains 16 residues. V was shortened by 3 bases and J by 6 bases, with 16 bases between the two germline ends. The DNA of the CDR3 is TGCGCCAGCAGCTGGACAACGGGGGGGCTTAATTCACCCCTCCACTTT. Translation gives CASSWTTGGLNSPLHF.

The rearrangement uses TRBV6-2 or TRBV6-3 and TRBJ2-7; tentative D call: TRBD1 (6 bases). CDR1 is MNHEY, CDR2 SVGEGT, per germline. Trimming took off 5 bases at V and 2 bases at J, with 16 bases between the two ends. This CDR3 is built from 15 residues. CDR3 DNA sequence: TGTGCCAGCAGTGACAGGACGGGTGGGGCCTACGAGCAGTACTTC. This encodes CASSDRTGGAYEQYF.

J is TRBJ1-1 and V is TRBV6-5; perhaps TRBD1 as D (6 bases). The germline CDR1 and CDR2 sequences are MNHEY and SVGAGI. Trimming shortened V by 6 bases and J by 0 bases, and 11 bases separated the two germline ends. The CDR3 runs 14 residues. The CDR3 region is CASSLGQLNTEAFF. The CDR3 DNA reads as TGTGCCAGCAGCCTCGGACAGTTGAACACTGAAGCTTTCTTT.

The genes are TRBV9 and TRBJ1-1; no clear D. Per the germline V gene, CDR1 is SGDLS and CDR2 is YYNGEE. Trimming took off 2 bases at V and 2 bases at J, with 7 bases between the two ends. This CDR3 has 13 residues. CDR3 region: CASSVTSNTEAFF. The CDR3 DNA is TGTGCCAGCAGCGTTACCAGTAACACTGAAGCTTTCTTT.

The chain has TRBV6-2 or TRBV6-3 and TRBJ1-1; D remains ambiguous. With 5 bases removed from V and 11 bases from J, the gap between germline ends came to 12 bases. This CDR3 region has 11 residues. Germline-derived CDR1 and CDR2 are MNHEY and SVGEGT. CDR3 loop: CASSDGYGAFF. CDR3 nucleotides: TGTGCCAGCAGTGACGGGTATGGGGCTTTCTTT.

The chain employs TRBV2 and TRBJ1-6; unclear D gene. Germline lookup yields CDR1 SNHLY and CDR2 FYNNEI. The CDR3 is made up of 12 amino acids. The CDR3, as DNA: TGTGCGGGCTCCGCTTATAATTCACCCCTCCACTTT. This encodes CAGSAYNSPLHF.

The CDR3 DNA reads as TGTGCCAGCAGCTTAGCGCAGGACAGCGGTGAAAAACTGTTTTTT. Amino acid sequence: CASSLAQDSGEKLFF. This sequence joins TRBV7-6 and TRBJ1-4; TRBD1 might be the D (6 bases). Trimming stripped 0 bases from V and 7 bases from J, with 12 bases between. The germline CDR1 and CDR2 sequences are SGHVS and FNYEAQ. The CDR3 is 15 amino acids.

This chain's CDR3 is CASSPGQGGDTQYF. The CDR3 coding sequence is TGTGCCAGCAGCCCCGGACAGGGAGGGGATACGCAGTATTTT. This sequence joins TRBV2 and TRBJ2-3, with a weak D call TRBD1 (8 bases). The germline V gene has CDR1 SNHLY and CDR2 FYNNEI. Trimming shortened V by 6 bases and J by 6 bases, and 16 bases separated the two germline ends. CDR3 length: 14 amino acids. The full variable domain, its missing parts supplied by reference TRBV2 and TRBJ2-3, is EPEVTQTPSHQVTQMGQEVILRCVPISNHLYFYWYRQILGQKVEFLVSFYNNEISEKSEIFDDQFSVERPDGSNFTLKIRSTKLEDSAMYFCASSPGQGGDTQYFGPGTRLTVL.

The chain links TRBV7-6 to TRBJ2-3; 8 positions agree with TRBD2. CDR3 length: 15 amino acids. Germline assignment: CDR1 SGHVS and CDR2 FNYEAQ. Trimming took 7 bases from V and 3 from J; bases not matched to a gene: 9. CDR3 bases: TGTGCCAGCAACCAAAGCGGGAGAGGTACAGATACGCAGTATTTT. It encodes CASNQSGRGTDTQYF.